These T cell receptor beta chains were read from a single sample in a study of chemoradiotherapy in HPV16-positive cancers. Sequencing used immunoSEQ multiplex PCR; TCRdb keeps in-frame clones, though not all of them. The sample lists 10,000 or so clones, 65% to 85% seen once, with approximately 2.9% in the top ten. The sequencing used blood, collected from a patient who underwent chemoradiotherapy. The receptors shown here come from a human donor with HPV-associated anogenital cancer. Each CDR3 is given with its conserved first and last residue. A D gene is named only where the DNA matches it firmly. Rows may omit the clone size; those that give it use once, few, many or a size class.

clone_size j_call d_call v_call cdr3_nt cdr3_aa
. TRBJ2-2 TRBD1 TRBV14 TGTGCCAGCAGCCTTTATCGCGGGACAGGGGGCAACACCGGGGAGCTGTTTTTT CASSLYRGTGGNTGELFF
. TRBJ1-5 TRBD1 TRBV27 TGTGCCAGCAGTCCCCAGACAGGGGCCCTGCATTTT CASSPQTGALHF
few TRBJ1-5 TRBD1 TRBV19 TGTGCCAGTACCGATAACGACAGGGCGAGGCAGCCCCAGCATTTT CASTDNDRARQPQHF
. TRBJ1-2 . TRBV27 TGTGCCAGCAGTTTAACGGGCGGAAACTATGGCTACACCTTC CASSLTGGNYGYTF
few TRBJ2-2 . TRBV10-3 TGTGCCATCAGTGTGAATATTCCCGGGGAGCTGTTTTTT CAISVNIPGELFF
. TRBJ2-7 . TRBV29-1 TGCAGCGTTGTACCCAGGGGTGACTTCTACGAGCAGTACTTC CSVVPRGDFYEQYF
. TRBJ1-1 . TRBV20-1 TGCAGTGCTCCCCACGGCACTGAAGCTTTCTTT CSAPHGTEAFF
. TRBJ2-7 . TRBV19 TGTGCCAGTAGTACGCGGCTCTCCTACGAGCAGTACTTC CASSTRLSYEQYF
. TRBJ1-2 TRBD1 TRBV6-5 TGTGCCAGCAGTCTTGGACAGGGACAGGCCTATGGCTACACCTTC CASSLGQGQAYGYTF
. TRBJ2-3 . TRBV5-5 TGTGCCAGCAGGACAACAGATACGCAGTATTTT CASRTTDTQYF
. TRBJ2-7 . TRBV7-9 TGTGCCAGCAGCTTATCCGGGCTAACAGCCTACGAGCAGTACTTC CASSLSGLTAYEQYF
. TRBJ2-3 . TRBV9 TGTGCCAGCAGCGTATTAGGGGGGGAGCTCACAGATACGCAGTATTTT CASSVLGGELTDTQYF
few TRBJ1-3 . TRBV7-9 TGTGCCAGCAGCCCGAACAGGGACCGCTACTCTGGAAACACCATATATTTT CASSPNRDRYSGNTIYF
. TRBJ2-1 . TRBV11-2 TGTGCCAGCAGCCCGCCGTATGTATGGGGTGGTAATGAGCAGTTCTTC CASSPPYVWGGNEQFF
. TRBJ2-5 . TRBV28 TGTGCCAGCAGTACGTGGGGGTCCCAAGAGACCCAGTACTTC CASSTWGSQETQYF
. TRBJ2-6 . TRBV7-3 TGTGCCAGCAGCCAAACGGGGGACACATTCTCTGGGGCCAACGTCCTGACTTTC CASSQTGDTFSGANVLTF
. TRBJ2-5 TRBD2 TRBV27 TGTGCCAGCAGACTCAACGGGGGACTAGCGGGGGGAGAGACCCAGTACTTC CASRLNGGLAGGETQYF
. TRBJ2-4 . TRBV2 TGTGCCAGCAGTAAGGACCGCCAAAACATTCAGTACTTC CASSKDRQNIQYF
. TRBJ2-1 . TRBV18 TGTGCCAGCTCCCGCGGACAGGTGCGGGGAAATGAGCAGTTCTTC CASSRGQVRGNEQFF
. TRBJ1-3 . TRBV7-2 TGTGCCAGCAGCTTAGGCCCCTTCACTGGAAACACCATATATTTT CASSLGPFTGNTIYF
. TRBJ2-3 . TRBV5-6 TGTGCCAGCAGCTTGACAGGGTTCGGTACGCAGTATTTT CASSLTGFGTQYF
. TRBJ1-2 . TRBV5-1 TGCGCCAGCAGCTTGGTCGGGTCGGGTGGCTACACCTTC CASSLVGSGGYTF
few TRBJ1-1 . TRBV28 TGTGCCAGCAGACTTTCGGGCAGCATGAACACTGAAGCTTTCTTT CASRLSGSMNTEAFF
. TRBJ1-4 TRBD1 TRBV4-1 TGCGCCAGCAGCCTTCAGGGACAGGCGTTTGAAAAACTGTTTTTT CASSLQGQAFEKLFF
. TRBJ1-5 . TRBV7-9 TGTGCCAGCAGCGGTAGGGACTCCGGGGGGCCCCAGCATTTT CASSGRDSGGPQHF
. TRBJ1-5 . TRBV28 TGTGCCAGCAGTTTGGAACAGGTCAATCAGCCCCAGCATTTT CASSLEQVNQPQHF